This TCR beta chain originates from a study of blood T cell repertoires in COVID-19 (TCRdb year 2020). For the study in its entirety: Samples from collaborators originated in the United States, Italy and Spain and spanned both the acute and convalescent phases of COVID-19. Samples came from the ongoing ImmuneRACE study (first 160 participants) plus 1,254 subjects from 6 global collaborators. The prospective study material was composed of cDNA or gDNA derived from T cells, B-cell-depleted T cells, or PBMCs. A freely available public database, intended as a resource for researchers studying the immune response to SARS-CoV-2, is where the repertoires were released. Where HLA class I and class II types were available, the types were taken from metadata supplied by the sample provider, not from assay-based typing. The sample metadata nearly always contained a de-identified subject ID, COVID-19 status, age in years and sex. Subjects who had been exposed to COVID-19, were actively infected with it, or had recovered from it provided the deeply sampled blood TCRbeta repertoires that made up the dataset. Study-level results and caveats: The amount of clinical and demographic metadata varied by source and participant and was provided uncurated.

Comment on this clone: No antigen is known for it. Base qualities are not recorded, but no much larger clone differs from it by a single base.

TCRbeta CDR3 regions were amplified from genomic DNA by means of the immunoSEQ Assay, a bias-controlled multiplex PCR. As for the authors' bioinformatics: The number of nucleated cells in each sample was estimated by amplification of reference gene primers within the assay. To quantify the absolute abundance of each unique TCRbeta CDR3 rearrangement, sequence reads were collapsed and filtered. For each sample, productive Simpson clonality was calculated as the square root of Simpson's diversity index over productive rearrangements. This is the immuneACCESS table as TCRdb keeps it, with only in-frame sequences that have V and J called. A part of the clones is gone; compared with another copy, unresolved V genes explain less than half, and the rest is unexplained. That table furnishes V, J and clone size, whereas the DNA furnished D and trimming. This sample lists roughly 300,000 clones; about nine tenths were detected once. The leading ten clones occupy approximately 1.2% of the sample.

CDR1 and CDR2, looked up from the germline V gene (reference sequence), are SEHNR and FQNEAQ. V is pared back by 2 bases and J by 5 bases, with 12 bases lying between the germline termini. Counted from cysteine to phenylalanine, this CDR3 has 15 amino acids. Here the CDR3 DNA is all that survives: 45 bases in frame from base 1. Enrolling through a virtual design, the prospective study's participants ranged in age from roughly 18 to 90 years and lived across some 22 United States geographic areas. In the prospective study, cohorts were assigned on the basis of participant-reported clinical history obtained from a screening survey and a study questionnaire. Recovered participants in ImmuneRACE Cohort 3 were defined as having two consecutive negative NP/OP PCR tests, clearance from a healthcare professional, or resolution of symptoms. Each participant in the prospective study had whole blood, serum and a nasopharyngeal or oropharyngeal swab collected by mobile phlebotomists. Over an approximately two-month period, participants in the prospective study had the option of providing additional blood draws and questionnaires. Prospective study blood samples were shipped either frozen or at room temperature before DNA extraction.

The sequenced sample was PBMCs or T cells enriched from blood (not recorded which). The receptor's source is a woman in her 30s who had recovered from COVID-19. The chain is made from TRBV7-9 and TRBJ1-4, with a weak D call of TRBD1 (6 bases match). The CDR3 in this case is CASSLPGRGNEKLFF. The sequenced DNA: TGTGCCAGCAGCTTACCCGGGAGGGGGAATGAAAAACTGTTTTTT.